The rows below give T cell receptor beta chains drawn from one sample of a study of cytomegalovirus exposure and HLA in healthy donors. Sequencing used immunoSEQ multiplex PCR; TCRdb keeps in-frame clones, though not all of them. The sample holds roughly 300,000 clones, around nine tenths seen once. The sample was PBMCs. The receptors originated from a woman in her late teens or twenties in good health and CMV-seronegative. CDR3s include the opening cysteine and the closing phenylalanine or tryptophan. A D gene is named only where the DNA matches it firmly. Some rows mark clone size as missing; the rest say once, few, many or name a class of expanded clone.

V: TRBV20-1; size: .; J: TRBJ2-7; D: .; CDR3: CSAVGGHEQYF; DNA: TGCAGTGCCGTGGGGGGACACGAGCAGTACTTC
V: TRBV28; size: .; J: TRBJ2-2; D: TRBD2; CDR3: CASSPGLTSGTGELFF; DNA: TGTGCCAGCAGCCCGGGACTAACCTCCGGGACCGGGGAGCTGTTTTTT
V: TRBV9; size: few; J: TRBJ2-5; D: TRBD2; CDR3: CASSVQAGATETQYF; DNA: TGTGCCAGCAGCGTTCAAGCGGGAGCAACCGAGACCCAGTACTTC
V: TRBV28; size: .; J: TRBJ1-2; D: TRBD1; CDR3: CASNLDRGLPTPYGYTF; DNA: TGTGCCAGCAACCTGGACAGGGGGCTCCCGACTCCATATGGCTACACCTTC
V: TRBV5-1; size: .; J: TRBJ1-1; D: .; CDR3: CASSSGTGGNTEAFF; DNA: TGCGCCAGCAGCTCGGGGACGGGGGGGAACACTGAAGCTTTCTTT
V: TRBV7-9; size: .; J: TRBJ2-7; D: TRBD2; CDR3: CASSLRALAGVDEQYF; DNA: TGTGCCAGCAGCTTGCGCGCTCTAGCGGGAGTTGACGAGCAGTACTTC
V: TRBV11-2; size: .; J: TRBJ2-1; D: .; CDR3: CASSSTGPHSYNEQFF; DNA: TGTGCCAGCAGCTCAACAGGGCCACATTCCTACAATGAGCAGTTCTTC
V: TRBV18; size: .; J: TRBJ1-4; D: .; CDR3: CASSLLSNEKLFF; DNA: TGTGCCAGCTCACTACTGAGTAATGAAAAACTGTTTTTT
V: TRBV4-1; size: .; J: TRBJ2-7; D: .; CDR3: CASSPGTYPYEQYF; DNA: TGCGCCAGCAGCCCCGGGACTTACCCCTACGAGCAGTACTTC
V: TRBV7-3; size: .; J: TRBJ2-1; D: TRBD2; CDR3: CASSLWGGSYNEQFF; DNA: TGTGCCAGCAGCTTATGGGGGGGCTCCTACAATGAGCAGTTCTTC
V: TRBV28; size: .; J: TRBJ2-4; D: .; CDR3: CASSPEGSLAKNIQYF; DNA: TGTGCCAGCAGCCCGGAGGGGTCCCTAGCCAAAAACATTCAGTACTTC
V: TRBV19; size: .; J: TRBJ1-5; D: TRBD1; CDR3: CASSTRTGKNSNQPQHF; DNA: TGTGCCAGTAGTACCCGGACAGGGAAAAATAGCAATCAGCCCCAGCATTTT
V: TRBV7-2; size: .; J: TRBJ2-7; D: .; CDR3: CASSTLTPHEQYF; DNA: TGTGCCAGCAGCACACTAACCCCCCACGAGCAGTACTTC
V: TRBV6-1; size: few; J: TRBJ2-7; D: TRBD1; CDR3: CASETGQAYYEQYF; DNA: TGTGCCAGTGAGACGGGACAGGCTTACTACGAGCAGTACTTC
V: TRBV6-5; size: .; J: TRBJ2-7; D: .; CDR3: CASSPQGYEQYF; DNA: TGTGCCAGCAGTCCACAGGGCTACGAGCAGTACTTC